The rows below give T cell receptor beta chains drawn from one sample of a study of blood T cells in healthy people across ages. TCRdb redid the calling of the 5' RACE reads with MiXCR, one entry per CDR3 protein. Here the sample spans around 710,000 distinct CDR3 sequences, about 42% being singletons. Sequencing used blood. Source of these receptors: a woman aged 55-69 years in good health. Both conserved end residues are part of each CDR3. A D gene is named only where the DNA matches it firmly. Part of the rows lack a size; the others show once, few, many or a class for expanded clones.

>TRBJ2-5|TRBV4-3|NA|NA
TGCGCCAGTAGCCAAGGGATTACGACTGATACGAGGACGTACTTC
CASSQGITTDTRTYF
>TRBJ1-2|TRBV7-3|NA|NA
TGTGCCAGCAGCCCAGACGGTACCTATAACTATGGCTACACCTTC
CASSPDGTYNYGYTF
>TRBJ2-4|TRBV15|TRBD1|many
TGTGCCACCAGCAGAGCACTGGGGACAGCTTCCCAAAACATTCAGTACTTC
CATSRALGTASQNIQYF
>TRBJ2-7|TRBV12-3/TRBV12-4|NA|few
TGTGCCAGCAGTTCTGGGGCCAAGATTTTTGATTTTTACGAGCAGTACTTC
CASSSGAKIFDFYEQYF
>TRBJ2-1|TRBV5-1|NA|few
TGCGCCAGCAGCTTGGCCGCCGGACAGGGAGGGAATGAGCAGTTCTTC
CASSLAAGQGGNEQFF
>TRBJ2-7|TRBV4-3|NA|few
TGCGCCAGCAGCCCCCGAGATGCGGTTAGCTCCTACGAGCAGTACTTC
CASSPRDAVSSYEQYF
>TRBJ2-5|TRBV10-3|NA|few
TGTGCCATCAGTGAACCTAGGGGTGGTGAGACCCAGTACTTC
CAISEPRGGETQYF
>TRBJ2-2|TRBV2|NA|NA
TGTGCCAGCAGTGACAGAGCCCCTTCCCATACCGGGGAGCTGTTTTTT
CASSDRAPSHTGELFF
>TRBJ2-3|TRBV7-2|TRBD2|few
TGTGCCAGCAGCCTTACTAGCGGGAGCTTTGATACGCAGTATTTT
CASSLTSGSFDTQYF
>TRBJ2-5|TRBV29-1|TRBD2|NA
TGCAGCGTTGAAGATCTAGCGGAAGAGACCCAGTACTTC
CSVEDLAEETQYF
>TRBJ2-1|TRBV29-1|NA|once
TGCAGCGTTTTAGTCGGGGAGCGGTTCTTC
CSVLVGERFF
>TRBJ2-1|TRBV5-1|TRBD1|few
TGCGCCAGCAGCTTGCAGGCCAGGACAGGGCGGTCATCCTACAATGAGCAGTTCTTC
CASSLQARTGRSSYNEQFF
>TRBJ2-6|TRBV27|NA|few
TGTGCCAGCAGTTTATCCCTCGCTGGGGCCAACGTCCTGACTTTC
CASSLSLAGANVLTF
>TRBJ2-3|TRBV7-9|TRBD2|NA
TGTGCCAGCAGCTTAGCGCGACTAGCGGAGACCACAGATACGCAGTATTTT
CASSLARLAETTDTQYF
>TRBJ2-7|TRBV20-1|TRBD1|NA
TGCAGTGCACTGGGACAGGGAAAGGCGTACGAGCAGTACTTC
CSALGQGKAYEQYF
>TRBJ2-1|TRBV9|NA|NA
TGTGCCAGCAGCCCCCCGAATCGAGACAATGAGCAGTTCTTC
CASSPPNRDNEQFF
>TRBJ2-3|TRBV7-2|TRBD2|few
TGTGCCAGCAGCGCCCTAGCGGGAGAAACAGATACGCAGTATTTT
CASSALAGETDTQYF
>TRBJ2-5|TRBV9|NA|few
TGTGCCAGCAGCGAGGGCGGACTACTCCAAGAGACCCAGTACTTC
CASSEGGLLQETQYF
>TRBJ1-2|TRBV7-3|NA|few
TGTGCCAGCAGCACCTCTGGCACGGGGCTTTTGGACTATGGCTACACCTTC
CASSTSGTGLLDYGYTF
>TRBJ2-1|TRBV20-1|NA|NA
TGCAGCTCCATAGGAACGGGAGCCGGTTACAATGAGCAGTTCTTC
CSSIGTGAGYNEQFF
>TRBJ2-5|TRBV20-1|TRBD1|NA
TGCAGTGCTAGCGCCGGGACAGGGCTCTCCCATGAGCAGTACTTC
CSASAGTGLSHEQYF
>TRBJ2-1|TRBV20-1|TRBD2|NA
TGCAGTGCTAGAGTAGCTAGCGGGAGGACTGAGCAGTTCTTC
CSARVASGRTEQFF
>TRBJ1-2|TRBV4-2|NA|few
TGTGCCAGCAGCCAAGTGGGGGCAGGGAGAGGTGATGGCTACACCTTC
CASSQVGAGRGDGYTF
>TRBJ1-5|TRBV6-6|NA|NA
TGTGCCAGCAGTCCGCAGGGGACCTATCAGCCCCAGCATTTT
CASSPQGTYQPQHF
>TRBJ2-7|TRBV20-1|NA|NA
TGCAGTGCTAGGGGTAGAATCTACGAGCAGTACTTC
CSARGRIYEQYF
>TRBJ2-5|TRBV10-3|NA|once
TGTGCCATCAGTGAGGTAGGAGGGGACAATGAGCAGTACTTC
CAISEVGGDNEQYF
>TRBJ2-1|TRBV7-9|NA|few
TGTGCCAGCAGCCGAGAAAGTAATGAGCAGTTCTTC
CASSRESNEQFF
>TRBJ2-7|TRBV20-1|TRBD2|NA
TGCAGTGCTAGGCCCACTAGCGGGAGTTCCTACGAGCAGTACTTC
CSARPTSGSSYEQYF
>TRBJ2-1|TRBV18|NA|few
TGTGCCAGCTCACGGCAGGGCGGGTACAATGAGCAGTTCTTC
CASSRQGGYNEQFF
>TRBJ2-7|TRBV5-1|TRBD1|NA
TGCGCCAGCAGCCCCGGACAGGGTGTGTCCGAGCAGTACTTC
CASSPGQGVSEQYF
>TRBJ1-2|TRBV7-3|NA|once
TGTGCCAGCAGCTTATCGGGCAGTGGCTACACCTTC
CASSLSGSGYTF
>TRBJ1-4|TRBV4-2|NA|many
TGTGCCAGCAGCCGTTCCGCAACTAATGAAAAACTGTTTTTT
CASSRSATNEKLFF
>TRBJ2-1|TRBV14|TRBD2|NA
TGTGCCAGCAGCGTGCTGGGCGGGAGGGCGGTATATGGGCAGTTCTTC
CASSVLGGRAVYGQFF
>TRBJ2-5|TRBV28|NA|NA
TGTGCCAGCACTCTAAGGCCATCGGGGGCAGGCGGAGAGACCCAGTACTTC
CASTLRPSGAGGETQYF
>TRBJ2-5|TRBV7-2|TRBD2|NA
TGTGCCAGCAGCACCGGACTAGCGCAGGGGGAGACCCAGTACTTC
CASSTGLAQGETQYF
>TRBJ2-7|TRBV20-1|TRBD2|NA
TGCAGTGTTCCTAAGAACGGGGGGTACAATGAGCAGTACTTC
CSVPKNGGYNEQYF
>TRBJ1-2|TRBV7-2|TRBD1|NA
TGTGCCAGCAGCTTAGCCGGGACAGGGAACTATGGCTACACCTTC
CASSLAGTGNYGYTF
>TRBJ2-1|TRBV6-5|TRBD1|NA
TGTGCCAGCAGTTCCGGACAGGGGGGATTATGGGACAATGAGCAGTTCTTC
CASSSGQGGLWDNEQFF
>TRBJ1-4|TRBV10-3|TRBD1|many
TGTGCCATTCGACAGGGCCCTAATGAAAAACTGTTTTTT
CAIRQGPNEKLFF
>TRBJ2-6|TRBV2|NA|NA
TGTGCCAGCAACCCAGACTCTGGGGCCAACGTCCTGACTTTC
CASNPDSGANVLTF
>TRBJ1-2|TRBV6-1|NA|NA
TGTGCCAGCGCCCAGATGGTCTCCAACTATGGCTACACCTTC
CASAQMVSNYGYTF
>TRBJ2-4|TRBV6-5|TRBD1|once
TGTGCCAGCAGTTTTTCGTCGGGACAGGGCAAAAACATTCAGTACTTC
CASSFSSGQGKNIQYF
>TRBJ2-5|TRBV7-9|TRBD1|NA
TGTGCCAGCAGTCACGGGACAGGCTATTTGATTGGGAAGCAAGGACCCCAGTACTTC
CASSHGTGYLIGKQGPQYF
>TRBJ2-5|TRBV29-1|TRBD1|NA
TGCAGCGTTTCCGGACAGGGTGCGTACTTC
CSVSGQGAYF
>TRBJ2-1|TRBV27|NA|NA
TGTGCCAGCAGTTTAGTAGTAAGGTTCAATGAGCAGTTCTTC
CASSLVVRFNEQFF
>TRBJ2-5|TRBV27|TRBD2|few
TGTGCCAGCAGGCCACCCGGGACTAGCGGAGAGACCCAGTACTTC
CASRPPGTSGETQYF
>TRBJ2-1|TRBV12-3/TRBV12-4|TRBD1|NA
TGTGCCAGCAGTTCAGGAGCACAGGGGGTCAATGAGCAGTTCTTC
CASSSGAQGVNEQFF
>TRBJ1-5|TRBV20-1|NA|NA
TGCAGTGCTAGCCCCTCAGGGGCAAGGCGGGGTCAGCCCCAGCATTTT
CSASPSGARRGQPQHF
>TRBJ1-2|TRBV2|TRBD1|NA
TGTGCCAGCAGTGAGGGGACAGGTCTGCGCTGGGGCTACACCTTC
CASSEGTGLRWGYTF
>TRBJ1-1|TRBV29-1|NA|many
TGCAGCGTTGAGATTGAGGGGGAAACTGAAGCTTTCTTT
CSVEIEGETEAFF
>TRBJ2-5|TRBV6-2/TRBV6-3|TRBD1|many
TGTGCCAGCAGTCCTAGGGGACAGAAAGAGACCCAGTACTTC
CASSPRGQKETQYF